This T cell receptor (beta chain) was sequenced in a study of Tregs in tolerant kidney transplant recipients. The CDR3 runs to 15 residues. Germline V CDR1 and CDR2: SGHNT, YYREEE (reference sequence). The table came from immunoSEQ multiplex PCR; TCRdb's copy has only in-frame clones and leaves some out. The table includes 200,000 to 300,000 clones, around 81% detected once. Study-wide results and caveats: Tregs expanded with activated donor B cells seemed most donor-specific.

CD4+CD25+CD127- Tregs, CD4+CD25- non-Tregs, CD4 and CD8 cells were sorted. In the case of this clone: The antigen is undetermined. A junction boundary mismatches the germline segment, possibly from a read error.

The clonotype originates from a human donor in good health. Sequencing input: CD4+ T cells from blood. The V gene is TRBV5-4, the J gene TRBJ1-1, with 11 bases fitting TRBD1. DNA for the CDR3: TGTGCCAGCAGGTTGGACAGGGGGCCTACCACTGAAGCTTTCTTT. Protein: CASRLDRGPTTEAFF.